Each of the 18 T cell receptor beta chains below was sequenced from the same sample in a study of T cells in localized non-small cell lung cancer. The data were produced by immunoSEQ multiplex PCR, yet TCRdb's version contains in-frame clones alone and is incomplete. Here the sample spans roughly 25,000 clones, 80% to 85% being singletons. The sample consisted of PBMCs, taken before any cancer treatment. Receptors were obtained from a man aged 35 to 69 with stage II lung adenocarcinoma.

The chain carries TRBV4-1 and TRBJ2-7; possibly TRBD2 for D (6 bases). The CDR3 sequence is 16 residues long. Trimming stripped 4 bases from V and 5 bases from J, with 21 bases between. The germline V gene encodes CDR1 MGHRA and CDR2 YSYEKL. CDR3 protein: CASSPEGGGVQHEQYF. The CDR3 coding sequence is TGCGCCAGCAGCCCCGAGGGTGGAGGGGTTCAACACGAGCAGTACTTC.

The chain couples TRBV7-8 to TRBJ1-1; TRBD1 agrees at 7 bases. The germline V gene has CDR1 SGHVS and CDR2 FQNEAQ. The CDR3 is 14 residues long. V lost 3 bases and J lost 3; bases outside the gene matches: 4. Here the CDR3 reads CASSFVQGDTEAFF. The DNA of the CDR3 is TGTGCCAGCAGCTTCGTCCAGGGGGACACTGAAGCTTTCTTT.

This clone was detected only a few times. This chain links TRBV7-2 with TRBJ1-6; D is perhaps TRBD1 (6 bases). Deletions cut 2 bases from V and 5 bases from J, with 10 bases between. The CDR3 length is 15 residues. Germline loops: CDR1 SGHTA, CDR2 FQGNSA. In nucleotides, the CDR3 is TGTGCCAGCAGCTTAAACAGGGTCCATAATTCACCCCTCCACTTT. It translates to CASSLNRVHNSPLHF.

This clone was seen only a few times. The chain employs TRBV27 and TRBJ1-2; no clear D. The CDR3 consists of 13 residues. Germline V gene sequence: CDR1 MNHEY, CDR2 SMNVEV (reference sequence). The V end was cut by 2 bases, the J end by 1 base, with 5 bases between. For the CDR3, the DNA is TGTGCCAGCAGTTTAAGAGTTAACTATGGCTACACCTTC. This translates into CASSLRVNYGYTF.

This chain links TRBV5-1 with TRBJ1-6; 8 nucleotides align to TRBD1. Trimming took 4 bases from V and 10 from J; bases not matched to a gene: 13. CDR3 size: 16 residues. Per germline, CDR1 SGHRS and CDR2 YFSETQ. The CDR3 loop reads CASSPDDRGEWSPLHF. CDR3 in DNA: TGCGCCAGCAGCCCAGACGACAGGGGTGAATGGTCACCCCTCCACTTT.

This clone is a singleton in its sample. The J gene is TRBJ1-2, the V gene TRBV25-1; 9 positions agree with TRBD1. CDR3 length: 15 residues. The J segment lost 2 bases and the V segment lost 5 bases, leaving 6 bases of the junction unmatched. Germline loops: CDR1 MGHDK, CDR2 SYGVNS. The CDR3 region is CASSTVGQGNYGYTF. DNA for the CDR3: TGTGCCAGCAGTACCGTTGGACAGGGGAACTATGGCTACACCTTC.

This chain joins TRBV4-3 and TRBJ1-1; 9 bases are a match to TRBD1. Germline trimming cut 3 bases from V and 3 bases from J; bases unmatched to any gene: 5. Germline V gene sequence: CDR1 LGHNA, CDR2 YSLEER. The CDR3 sequence is 15 residues long. The CDR3 nucleotides read TGCGCCAGCAGCCAGGGGACAGGGCGAGACACTGAAGCTTTCTTT. Its protein product is CASSQGTGRDTEAFF.

The chain uses TRBV13 and TRBJ1-1, with 7 bases aligning to TRBD1. CDR1 PRHDT and CDR2 FYEKMQ come from the germline V gene (reference sequence). The CDR3 sequence is 14 residues long. The V gene end was trimmed by 1 base and the J gene end by 5 bases; junction bases not matched to a gene: 4. Written as DNA, the CDR3 is TGTGCCAGCAGCTTAGCCGGGACAGTGACTGAAGCTTTCTTT. Translating gives CASSLAGTVTEAFF.

This clone was counted between two and nine times. CDR3 sequence: CASSFGYQPQHF. For the CDR3, the DNA is TGTGCCAGCAGCTTTGGTTATCAGCCCCAGCATTTT. The V and J genes are TRBV5-8 and TRBJ1-5; D gene unclear. CDR3 length: 12 residues. Trimming left V 2 bases short and J 5 bases short, with 5 bases between. Germline V gene data show CDR1 as SGHTS and CDR2 as YDEGEE.

The chain recombines TRBV18 with TRBJ2-3; D may be TRBD1 or TRBD2 (7 bases each). Per the germline V gene, CDR1 is KGHSH and CDR2 is LQKENI. There are 15 residues in the CDR3. V lost 3 bases and J lost 4, with 14 bases in between. CDR3 region: CASSPTAGGADTQYF. The CDR3 nucleotides are TGTGCCAGCTCACCGACTGCAGGGGGGGCAGATACGCAGTATTTT.

This clone was recorded once. This chain uses TRBV5-1 with TRBJ1-1, with 7 bases fitting TRBD1. The CDR3 is made up of 12 amino acids. V was clipped by 4 bases and J by 8 bases; unmatched bases: 5. CDR1 and CDR2 (germline): SGHRS, YFSETQ. The CDR3 DNA reads TGCGCCAGCAGCCCCGAGACAGGGGAAGCTTTCTTT. It specifies CASSPETGEAFF.

The chain combines TRBV11-3 with TRBJ1-6; 7 bases fit TRBD1. Germline CDR1 SGHNT, CDR2 YENEEA. V lost 5 bases and J lost 10; bases outside the gene matches: 5. This CDR3 has 13 residues. In DNA, the CDR3 is TGTGCCAGCAGCCCAACAGGGGAATCACCCCTCCACTTT. It is translated as CASSPTGESPLHF.

The count of this clone is one. The gene calls are TRBV6-5 and TRBJ2-7; TRBD2 matches at 7 bases. CDR3 length: 12 amino acids. CDR1 and CDR2 from the germline V gene are MNHEY and SVGAGI. With V trimmed by 8 bases and J by 4 bases, 5 bases remained unmatched. The CDR3, as DNA: TGTGCCAGCGGGGCGGGGGAGTACGAGCAGTACTTC. Its translation: CASGAGEYEQYF.

This clone came up once. The chain combines TRBV4-1 with TRBJ2-2; D is undetermined. The CDR3 totals 14 residues. Germline V gene lookup returns CDR1 MGHRA and CDR2 YSYEKL. V dropped 3 bases and J dropped 2 bases, with 7 bases sitting between them. The CDR3 sequence: CASSQGLNTGELFF. CDR3 coding DNA: TGCGCCAGCAGCCAGGGTTTAAACACCGGGGAGCTGTTTTTT.

The chain uses TRBV7-2 and TRBJ1-3, with 11 bases lining up with TRBD1. Germline CDR1 and CDR2: SGHTA and FQGNSA. Trimming took 4 bases from V and 2 from J; bases not matched to a gene: 7. The CDR3 is 17 residues long. The CDR3 DNA is TGTGCCAGCAGCTCCTCTAGGACAGGGGGCACTGGAAACACCATATATTTT. Encoded protein: CASSSSRTGGTGNTIYF.

The V call is TRBV29-1, the J call TRBJ1-1; D is uncertain. The CDR3 totals 13 residues. Looked up from germline, CDR1 is SQVTM and CDR2 is ANQGSEA. V was pared by 4 bases and J by 4 bases, with 13 bases between. The CDR3 nucleotides read TGCAGCGTTGGGGGTGTGGGAGTCACTGAAGCTTTCTTT. Translation: CSVGGVGVTEAFF. Looking up the rest from reference TRBV29-1 and TRBJ1-1 gives the full variable domain: SAVISQKPSRDICQRGTSLTIQCQVDSQVTMMFWYRQQPGQSLTLIATANQGSEATYESGFVIDKFPISRPNLTFSTLTVSNMSPEDSSIYLCSVGGVGVTEAFFGQGTRLTVV.

CDR3 sequence: CASSFPTGVAKNIQYF. As DNA, the CDR3 is TGTGCCAGCAGCTTCCCGACAGGGGTGGCCAAAAACATTCAGTACTTC. The chain has TRBV5-5 and TRBJ2-4, with 8 bases lining up with TRBD1. This CDR3 has 16 amino acids. Germline V gives CDR1 SGHKS, CDR2 YYEKEE (reference sequence). The V and J ends lost 2 bases and 1 base, in that order; junction bases with no gene match: 5.

The J gene is TRBJ1-4, the V gene TRBV2; 8 nucleotides match TRBD1. V trimming: 8 bases; J trimming: 4 bases; junction bases outside the gene matches: 3. CDR1 and CDR2 from the germline V gene are SNHLY and FYNNEI. This CDR3 contains 13 residues. The CDR3 DNA sequence: TGTGCCAGCCGACAGGGGATTAATGAAAAACTGTTTTTT. Its translation is CASRQGINEKLFF. Variable domain in full (rest from reference TRBV2 and TRBJ1-4): EPEVTQTPSHQVTQMGQEVILRCVPISNHLYFYWYRQILGQKVEFLVSFYNNEISEKSEIFDDQFSVERPDGSNFTLKIRSTKLEDSAMYFCASRQGINEKLFFGSGTQLSVL.